The TCR beta chain described here comes from a study of cytomegalovirus exposure and HLA in healthy donors. Notes on the study in general: Association of a missense DCLRE1C variant with TCR beta V- and J-gene trimming was reported in a later analysis.

A remark on this clone: No antigen is known for it.

Both 60 Vbeta primers and 13 Jbeta primers went into the PCR. This table comes from immunoSEQ multiplex PCR, and its TCRdb copy is limited to in-frame clones, with some not included. The table gives approximately 200,000 clones; the top ten clones make up around 0.7% of it. Germline V gene data show CDR1 as MGHRA and CDR2 as YSYEKL. Between the trimmed V and J ends, which lost 0 bases and 6 bases, there was a span of 18 bases. CDR3 length: 18 residues. The clonotype comes from a boy aged 5-17 years in good health and CMV-seronegative. The gene calls are TRBV4-1 and TRBJ1-6; D is perhaps TRBD1 (5 bases). Input material: PBMCs. In nucleotides, the CDR3 is TGCGCCAGCAGCCAAGATAATGGCAGGGCCCCGCTTAATTCACCCCTCCACTTT. Protein sequence: CASSQDNGRAPLNSPLHF.